This T cell receptor beta chain was obtained from a study of T cell repertoires in cytomegalovirus infection. Study-wide background: Carrying CMV and the relevant HLA type showed in public TCR beta signatures.

This clonotype was seen many times. What it binds is unknown. TCRdb independently ran MiXCR on the reads; one entry per CDR3 protein. Of around 310,000 distinct CDR3 sequences in the sample, roughly a sixth are singletons; the top ten hold about 12%. Study outcomes and limitations: Cumulative public TCR beta family frequency identified carriers of CMV plus the relevant HLA. CMV-specific TCR beta clonotypes restricted by HLA-C were the ones dominating the ex vivo response.

With 1 base removed from V and 1 base from J, the gap between germline ends came to 4 bases. CDR1 is SGHTA, CDR2 FQGNSA, per germline. The CDR3 loop spans 13 amino acids. The V gene is TRBV7-2, the J gene TRBJ1-1; D is ambiguous. The sequenced sample was PBMCs. The sequence came from a human donor in good health (CMV status not recorded). Some clones in this sample may be carry-over from other donors' samples. CDR3 protein: CASSLGWNTEAFF. The DNA for the CDR3 is TGTGCCAGCAGCTTAGGTTGGAACACTGAAGCTTTCTTT.